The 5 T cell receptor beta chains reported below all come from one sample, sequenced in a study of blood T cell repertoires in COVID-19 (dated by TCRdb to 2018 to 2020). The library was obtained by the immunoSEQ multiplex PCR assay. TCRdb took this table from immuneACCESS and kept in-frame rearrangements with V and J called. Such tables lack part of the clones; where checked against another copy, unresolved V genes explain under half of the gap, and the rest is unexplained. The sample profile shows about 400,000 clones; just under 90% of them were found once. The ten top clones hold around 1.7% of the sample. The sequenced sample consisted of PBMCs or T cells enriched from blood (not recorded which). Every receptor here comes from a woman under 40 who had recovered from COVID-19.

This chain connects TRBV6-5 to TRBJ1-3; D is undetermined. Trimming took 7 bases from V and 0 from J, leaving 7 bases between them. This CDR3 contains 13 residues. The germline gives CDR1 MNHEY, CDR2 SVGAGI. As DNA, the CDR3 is TGTGCCAGCACACGACACTCTGGAAACACCATATATTTT. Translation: CASTRHSGNTIYF.

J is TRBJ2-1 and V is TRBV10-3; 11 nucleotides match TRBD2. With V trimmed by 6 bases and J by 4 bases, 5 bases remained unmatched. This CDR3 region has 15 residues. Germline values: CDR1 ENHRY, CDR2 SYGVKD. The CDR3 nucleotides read TGTGCCATCAGAACCGGGACTAGCGGATACAATGAGCAGTTCTTC. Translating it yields CAIRTGTSGYNEQFF.

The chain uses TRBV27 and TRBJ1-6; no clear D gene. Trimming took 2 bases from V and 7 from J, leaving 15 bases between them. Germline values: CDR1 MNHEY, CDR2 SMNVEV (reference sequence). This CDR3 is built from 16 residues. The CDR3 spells CASSLEYRPRNSPLHF. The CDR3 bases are TGTGCCAGCAGTTTAGAGTACCGGCCGAGGAATTCACCCCTCCACTTT.

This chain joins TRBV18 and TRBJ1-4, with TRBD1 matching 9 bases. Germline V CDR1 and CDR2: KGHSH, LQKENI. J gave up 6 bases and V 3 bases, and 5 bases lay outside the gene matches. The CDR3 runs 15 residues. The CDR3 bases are TGTGCCAGCTCACCGCCGGGACAGGGTTATGAAAAACTGTTTTTT. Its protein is CASSPPGQGYEKLFF.

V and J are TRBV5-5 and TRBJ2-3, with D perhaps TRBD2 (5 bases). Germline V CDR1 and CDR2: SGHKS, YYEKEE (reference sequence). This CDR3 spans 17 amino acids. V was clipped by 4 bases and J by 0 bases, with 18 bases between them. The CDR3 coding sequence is TGTGCCAGCAGCCTTCGGGCGATGGGAGCTAGCACAGATACGCAGTATTTT. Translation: CASSLRAMGASTDTQYF.